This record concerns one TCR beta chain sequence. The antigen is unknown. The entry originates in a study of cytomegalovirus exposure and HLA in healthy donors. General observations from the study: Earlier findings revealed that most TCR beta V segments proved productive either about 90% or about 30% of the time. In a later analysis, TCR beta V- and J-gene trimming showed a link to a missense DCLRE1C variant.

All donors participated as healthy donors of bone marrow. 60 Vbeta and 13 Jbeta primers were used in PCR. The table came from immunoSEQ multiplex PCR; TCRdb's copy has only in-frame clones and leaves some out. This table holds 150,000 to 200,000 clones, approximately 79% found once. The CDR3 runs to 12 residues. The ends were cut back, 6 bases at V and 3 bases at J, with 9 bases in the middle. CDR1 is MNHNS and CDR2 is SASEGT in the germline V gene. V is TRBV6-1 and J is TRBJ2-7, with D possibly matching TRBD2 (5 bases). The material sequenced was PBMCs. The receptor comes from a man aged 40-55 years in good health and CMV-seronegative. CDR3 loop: CASRKGSYEQYF. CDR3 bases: TGTGCCAGCAGAAAAGGGAGCTACGAGCAGTACTTC.